These T cell receptor beta chains were read from a single sample in a study of T cells in Graves' hyperthyroidism and ophthalmopathy. TCRdb independently ran MiXCR on the multiplex PCR reads; one entry per CDR3 protein. The table lists hundreds of thousands of distinct CDR3 sequences, about 45% of them singletons, with 6.5% to 9% in the top ten. Source material: peripheral blood or thyroid tissue (not recorded which). These receptors were obtained from an adult man with Graves' disease, either hyperthyroidism or ophthalmopathy (not recorded which). The CDR3 runs from the conserved cysteine through the conserved F or W. D genes are given only for firm matches. Clone size appears in some rows only: once, few, many, or a class for an expanded clone.

d_gene | abundance | len | j_gene | v_gene | CDR3aa | CDR3nt
. | few | 15 | TRBJ1-6 | TRBV5-1 | CASSLFAGNNSPLHF | TGCGCCAGCAGCTTGTTTGCCGGGAATAATTCACCCCTCCACTTT
. | few | 16 | TRBJ2-2 | TRBV7-8 | CASSQVGFPGSGELFF | TGCGCCAGCAGCCAAGTGGGGTTCCCCGGCTCCGGGGAGCTGTTTTTT
TRBD1 | few | 17 | TRBJ1-6 | TRBV7-3 | CASSLRPGGTDNSPLHF | TGTGCCAGCAGCTTAAGGCCAGGCGGGACAGATAATTCACCCCTCCACTTT
. | . | 12 | TRBJ1-2 | TRBV6-5 | CAIETANYGYTF | TGTGCCATCGAGACAGCTAACTATGGCTACACCTTC
. | . | 15 | TRBJ1-2 | TRBV15 | CATSRTAGEAYGYTF | TGTGCCACCAGCAGGACAGCGGGGGAAGCCTATGGCTACACCTTC
. | many | 15 | TRBJ2-6 | TRBV5-6 | CASSPMASGANVLTF | TGTGCCAGCAGCCCCATGGCCTCTGGGGCCAACGTCCTGACTTTC
. | . | 15 | TRBJ2-7 | TRBV10-3 | CAISVAGGPTYEQYF | TGTGCCATCAGTGTAGCCGGGGGCCCCACCTACGAGCAGTACTTC
TRBD1 | few | 15 | TRBJ1-1 | TRBV10-3 | CAISESGTVNTEAFF | TGTGCCATCAGTGAGTCCGGGACAGTCAACACTGAAGCTTTCTTT
. | many | 16 | TRBJ1-5 | TRBV2 | CASSEGRADRNQPQHF | TGTGCCAGCAGTGAAGGCAGGGCCGATCGCAATCAGCCCCAGCATTTT
. | . | 18 | TRBJ2-2 | TRBV9 | CASSQVLLGSRSTGELFF | TGTGCCAGCAGCCAAGTTCTGCTTGGGTCAAGATCCACCGGGGAGCTGTTTTTT
. | many | 15 | TRBJ2-7 | TRBV7-8 | CASSPSRTEGSEQYF | TGTGCCAGCAGCCCCTCGAGGACGGAGGGATCCGAGCAGTACTTC
. | few | 17 | TRBJ1-3 | TRBV12-3/TRBV12-4 | CASSEVTAVHSGNTIYF | TGTGCCAGCAGTGAAGTCACGGCCGTGCACTCTGGAAACACCATATATTTT
. | . | 14 | TRBJ2-2 | TRBV19 | CASSRAENTGELFF | TGTGCCAGTAGTAGGGCAGAGAACACCGGGGAGCTGTTTTTT
. | . | 13 | TRBJ2-7 | TRBV29-1 | CSGSRQGPWEQYF | TGCAGTGGTAGTCGGCAGGGCCCTTGGGAGCAGTACTTC